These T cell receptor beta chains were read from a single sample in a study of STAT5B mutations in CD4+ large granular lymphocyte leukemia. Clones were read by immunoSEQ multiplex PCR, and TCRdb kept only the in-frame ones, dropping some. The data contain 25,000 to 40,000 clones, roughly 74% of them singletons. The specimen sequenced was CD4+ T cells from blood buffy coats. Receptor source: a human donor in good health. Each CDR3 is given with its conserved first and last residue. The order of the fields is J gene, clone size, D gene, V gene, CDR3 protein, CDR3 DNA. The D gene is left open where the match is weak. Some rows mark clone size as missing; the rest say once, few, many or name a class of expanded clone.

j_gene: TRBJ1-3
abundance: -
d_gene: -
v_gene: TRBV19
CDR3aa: CASSIDYRQSSGNTIYF
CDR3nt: TGTGCCAGTAGTATAGATTATCGACAGTCCTCTGGAAACACCATATATTTT

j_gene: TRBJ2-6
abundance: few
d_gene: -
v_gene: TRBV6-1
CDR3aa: CASNEGGGPGANVLTF
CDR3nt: TGTGCCAGCAATGAGGGGGGGGGCCCTGGGGCCAACGTCCTGACTTTC

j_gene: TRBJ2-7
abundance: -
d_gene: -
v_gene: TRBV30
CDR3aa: CAGKKTGTGYEQYF
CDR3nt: TGTGCCGGAAAAAAAACCGGGACGGGATACGAGCAGTACTTC

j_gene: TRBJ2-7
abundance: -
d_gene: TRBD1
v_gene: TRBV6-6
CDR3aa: CASSYGTGQYEQYF
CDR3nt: TGTGCCAGCAGTTACGGGACAGGCCAATACGAGCAGTACTTC

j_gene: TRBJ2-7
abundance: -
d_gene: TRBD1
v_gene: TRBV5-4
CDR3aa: CASSPVPTTGQGASYEQYF
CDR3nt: TGTGCCAGCAGCCCAGTTCCCACCACGGGACAGGGGGCCTCCTACGAGCAGTACTTC

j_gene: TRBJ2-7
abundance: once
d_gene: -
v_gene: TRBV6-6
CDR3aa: CASTSFRTAEQYF
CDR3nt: TGTGCCAGCACCAGCTTCAGGACCGCAGAGCAGTACTTC

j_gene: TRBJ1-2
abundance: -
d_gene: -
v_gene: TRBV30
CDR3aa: CAWSVWGNYGYTF
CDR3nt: TGTGCCTGGAGTGTATGGGGGAACTATGGCTACACCTTC

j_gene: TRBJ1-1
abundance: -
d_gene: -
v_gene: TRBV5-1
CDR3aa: CASSLATGYSGTEAFF
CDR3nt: TGCGCCAGCAGCTTGGCAACAGGGTATTCAGGCACTGAAGCTTTCTTT

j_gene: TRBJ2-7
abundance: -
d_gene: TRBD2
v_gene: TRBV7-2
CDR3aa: CASRPGLSYEQYF
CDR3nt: TGTGCCAGCAGGCCGGGACTATCCTACGAGCAGTACTTC

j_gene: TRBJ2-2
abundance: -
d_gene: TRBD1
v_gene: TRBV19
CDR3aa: CASEGYRTGITGELFF
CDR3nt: TGTGCCAGTGAGGGGTATCGGACAGGGATTACCGGGGAGCTGTTTTTT

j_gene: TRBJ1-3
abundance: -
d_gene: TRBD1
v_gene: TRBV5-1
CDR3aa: CASSLGSGLTGSSSGNTIYF
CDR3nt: TGCGCCAGCAGCCTGGGGTCTGGTTTGACAGGGTCGAGCTCTGGAAACACCATATATTTT

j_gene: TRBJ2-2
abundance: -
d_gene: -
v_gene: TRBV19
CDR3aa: CASSIVGGTGELFF
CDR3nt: TGTGCCAGTAGTATAGTGGGGGGCACCGGGGAGCTGTTTTTT

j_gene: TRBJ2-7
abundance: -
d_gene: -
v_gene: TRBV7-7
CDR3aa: CASSPLEGLIAEQYF
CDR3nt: TGTGCTAGCAGCCCATTAGAGGGGTTAATCGCCGAGCAGTACTTC

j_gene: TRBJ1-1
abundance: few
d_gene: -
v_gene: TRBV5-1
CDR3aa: CASSLSQRDTEAFF
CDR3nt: TGCGCCAGCAGCTTGAGTCAGAGGGACACTGAAGCTTTCTTT

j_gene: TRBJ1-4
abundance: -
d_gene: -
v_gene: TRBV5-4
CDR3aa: CASSPSRGFNNEKLFF
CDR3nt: TGTGCCAGCAGCCCCTCCCGGGGGTTTAATAATGAAAAACTGTTTTTT

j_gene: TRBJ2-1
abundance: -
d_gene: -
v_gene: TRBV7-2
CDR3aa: CASSFERGRNEQFF
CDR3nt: TGTGCCAGCAGCTTTGAGAGGGGACGCAATGAGCAGTTCTTC

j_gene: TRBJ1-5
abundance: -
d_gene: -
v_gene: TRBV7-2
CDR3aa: CASSPWTAQNQPQHF
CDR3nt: TGTGCCAGCAGTCCTTGGACAGCTCAGAATCAGCCCCAGCATTTT

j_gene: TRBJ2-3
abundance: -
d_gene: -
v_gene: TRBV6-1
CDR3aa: CASLYTDTQYF
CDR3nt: TGTGCCAGCTTATACACAGATACGCAGTATTTT

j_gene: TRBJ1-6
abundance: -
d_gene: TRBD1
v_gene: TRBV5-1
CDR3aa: CASSYDRGALNNSPLHF
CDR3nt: TGCGCCAGCAGCTACGACAGGGGCGCACTGAATAATTCACCCCTCCACTTT

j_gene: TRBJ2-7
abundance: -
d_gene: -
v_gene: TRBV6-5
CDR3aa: CASSYPGSLVYEQYF
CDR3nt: TGTGCCAGCAGTTACCCGGGAAGCCTCGTCTACGAGCAGTACTTC

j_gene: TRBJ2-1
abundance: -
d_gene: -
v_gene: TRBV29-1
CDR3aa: CSVEIGANDEQFF
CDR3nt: TGCAGCGTTGAGATAGGAGCTAACGATGAGCAGTTCTTC

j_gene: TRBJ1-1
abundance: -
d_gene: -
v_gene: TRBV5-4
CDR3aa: CASSFSINTEAFF
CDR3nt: TGTGCCAGCAGCTTCTCGATTAACACTGAAGCTTTCTTT

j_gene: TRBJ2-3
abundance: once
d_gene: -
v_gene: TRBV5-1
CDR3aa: CASSPPGTASTDTQYF
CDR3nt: TGCGCCAGCAGCCCCCCCGGGACCGCTAGCACAGATACGCAGTATTTT

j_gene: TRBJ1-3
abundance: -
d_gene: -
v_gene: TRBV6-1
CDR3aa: CASSPRSGNTIYF
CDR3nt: TGTGCCAGCAGTCCGCGGTCGGGAAACACCATATATTTT

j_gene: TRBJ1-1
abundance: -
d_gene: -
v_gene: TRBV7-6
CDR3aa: CASSLGGRASEAFF
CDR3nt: TGTGCCAGCAGCTTAGGAGGCAGGGCCAGTGAAGCTTTCTTT

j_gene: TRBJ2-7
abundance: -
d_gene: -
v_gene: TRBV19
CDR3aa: CASRKTESYEQYF
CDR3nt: TGTGCCAGTAGAAAGACAGAATCCTACGAGCAGTACTTC

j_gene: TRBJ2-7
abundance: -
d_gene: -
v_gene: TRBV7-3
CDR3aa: CASSLRQVMSYEQYF
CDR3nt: TGTGCCAGCAGCTTAAGACAGGTCATGTCCTACGAGCAGTACTTC

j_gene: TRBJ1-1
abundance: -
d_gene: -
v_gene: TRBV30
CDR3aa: CAWSVSSEAFF
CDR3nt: TGTGCCTGGAGTGTGAGCAGTGAAGCTTTCTTT

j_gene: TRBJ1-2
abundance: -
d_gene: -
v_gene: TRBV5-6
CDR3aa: CASSPRGIHYGYTF
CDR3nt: TGTGCCAGCAGCCCAAGAGGGATCCACTATGGCTACACCTTC

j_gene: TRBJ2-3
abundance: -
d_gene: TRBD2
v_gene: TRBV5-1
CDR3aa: CASLPGLATTDTQYF
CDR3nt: TGCGCCAGTTTACCGGGACTAGCCACCACAGATACGCAGTATTTT

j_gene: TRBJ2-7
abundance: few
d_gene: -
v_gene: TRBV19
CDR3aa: CASSTIYEQYF
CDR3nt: TGTGCCAGTAGTACGATCTACGAGCAGTACTTC

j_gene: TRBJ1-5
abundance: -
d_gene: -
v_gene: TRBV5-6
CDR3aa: CASSLRAGISNQPQHF
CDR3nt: TGTGCCAGCAGCTTGAGGGCAGGAATTAGCAATCAGCCCCAGCATTTT

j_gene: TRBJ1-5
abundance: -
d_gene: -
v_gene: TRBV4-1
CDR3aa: CASSEIADRGRTQHF
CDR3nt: TGCGCCAGCAGCGAAATAGCCGATAGAGGACGGACCCAGCATTTT

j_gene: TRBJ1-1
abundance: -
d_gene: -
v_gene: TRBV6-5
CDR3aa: CASSYSRGTEAFF
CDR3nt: TGTGCCAGCAGTTACTCGCGTGGCACTGAAGCTTTCTTT

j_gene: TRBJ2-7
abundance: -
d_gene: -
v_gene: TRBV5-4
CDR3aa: CASSLDSRPSYEQYF
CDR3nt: TGTGCCAGCAGCTTGGACAGTCGACCATCGTACGAGCAGTACTTC

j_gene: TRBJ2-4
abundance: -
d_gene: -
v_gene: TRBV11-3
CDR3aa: CASSPEANIQYF
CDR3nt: TGTGCCAGCAGCCCCGAGGCGAACATTCAGTACTTC